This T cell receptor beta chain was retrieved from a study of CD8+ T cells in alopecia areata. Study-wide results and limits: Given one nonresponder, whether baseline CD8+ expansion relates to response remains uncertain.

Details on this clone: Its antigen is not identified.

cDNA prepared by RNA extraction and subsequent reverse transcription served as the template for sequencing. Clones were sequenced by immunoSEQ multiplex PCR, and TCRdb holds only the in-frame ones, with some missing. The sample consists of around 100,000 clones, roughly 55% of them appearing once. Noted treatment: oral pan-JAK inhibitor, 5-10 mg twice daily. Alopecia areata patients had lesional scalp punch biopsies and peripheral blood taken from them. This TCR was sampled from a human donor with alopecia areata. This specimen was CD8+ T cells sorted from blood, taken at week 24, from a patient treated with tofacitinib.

The CDR3 reads CASSPDSPQFF. For the CDR3, the DNA is TGTGCCAGCTCACCCGACTCGCCGCAGTTCTTC. The rearrangement uses TRBV18 and TRBJ2-1, with no clear D. Trimming removed 3 bases from V and 12 bases from J, with 9 bases in between. Per germline, CDR1 KGHSH and CDR2 LQKENI. The CDR3 runs 11 residues. Filled out from reference TRBV18 and TRBJ2-1, the complete variable domain reads NAGVMQNPRHLVRRRGQEARLRCSPMKGHSHVYWYRQLPEEGLKFMVYLQKENIIDESGMPKERFSAEFPKEGPSILRIQQVVRGDSAAYFCASSPDSPQFFGPGTRLTVL.